This T cell receptor beta chain was obtained from a study of shared clonotypes between healthy human individuals. The table came from immunoSEQ multiplex PCR; TCRdb's copy has only in-frame clones and leaves some out. Of millions of clones listed, about 95% were seen once; the top ten hold roughly 1%. Note on this clone: The sample carries other DNA sequences with the same CDR3.

Naive-designated CD8 cells lacked CD45RO, were positively enriched for CCR7, and omitted terminally differentiated effector memory CD45RA+ cells. The CDR3 has 13 amino acids. V lost 5 bases and J lost 8; bases outside the gene matches: 2. The germline V gene encodes CDR1 MNHEY and CDR2 SVGAGI. The V call is TRBV6-5, the J call TRBJ2-1; 11 bases line up with TRBD1. The sequenced sample was naive CD8+ T cells sorted from blood. The sequence was collected from a man aged 18-30 years in good health. CDR3 protein: CASSQGQGDEQFF. CDR3 sequence (DNA): TGTGCCAGCAGTCAGGGACAGGGGGATGAGCAGTTCTTC.